These 9 T cell receptor beta chains originate from one sample sequenced in a study of beta chain features in type 1 diabetes. Every isolated RNA sample was fully reverse transcribed, so sequencing captured expressed TCRB transcripts. Repertoires were generated with immunoSEQ multiplex PCR, while TCRdb's copy carries only in-frame clones and drops some. Among fewer than 650,000 clones listed, 15% to 18% were seen once. The specimen sequenced was naive CD4+ T cells from blood. The receptors come from a man between 18 and 29 years old in good health.

The chain has TRBV4-1 and TRBJ2-4; D might be TRBD2 (5 bases). This CDR3 has 15 amino acids. V was clipped by 2 bases and J by 9 bases, with 17 bases between them. The germline CDR1 and CDR2 sequences are MGHRA and YSYEKL. The CDR3 protein is CASSQTETGDGIQYF. The DNA for the CDR3 is TGCGCCAGCAGCCAAACGGAAACCGGGGATGGCATTCAGTACTTC.

The chain employs TRBV7-2 and TRBJ2-1; perhaps TRBD2 as D (6 bases). Looked up from germline, CDR1 is SGHTA and CDR2 is FQGNSA. V was pared by 5 bases and J by 3 bases, with 11 bases between. CDR3 size: 14 residues. The CDR3 protein is CASSILAFYNEQFF. CDR3 in DNA: TGTGCCAGCAGCATACTAGCCTTCTACAATGAGCAGTTCTTC.

The chain links TRBV30 to TRBJ2-7; the D is unclear. CDR1 and CDR2 (germline): GTSNPN, SVGIG (reference sequence). V dropped 3 bases and J dropped 4 bases, with 13 bases sitting between them. There are 13 residues in the CDR3. CDR3 in DNA: TGTGCCTGGAGGGCCCCACGACCATACGAGCAGTACTTC. Protein sequence: CAWRAPRPYEQYF.

The chain couples TRBV23-1 to TRBJ1-6; possibly TRBD1 for D (5 bases). TRBV23-1 is noted as an ORF with a role that remains uncertain. V was cut by 0 bases and J by 4 bases, with 19 bases left in between. The CDR3 is 19 amino acids. This chain's CDR3 is CASSQSGQGYLGYNSPLHF. DNA for the CDR3: TGCGCCAGCAGTCAATCGGGGCAGGGTTATCTGGGGTATAATTCACCCCTCCACTTT.

In its sample, this clone was seen a few times. J is TRBJ1-2 and V is TRBV10-3; 8 bases line up with TRBD1. Germline V gene lookup returns CDR1 ENHRY and CDR2 SYGVKD. V was clipped by 6 bases and J by 4 bases; unmatched bases: 7. The CDR3 consists of 14 residues. This CDR3 is CAIRPPGQGYGYTF. The CDR3 region has the DNA TGTGCCATCAGGCCCCCAGGACAGGGCTATGGCTACACCTTC.

This clone appeared a few times. The chain recombines TRBV9 with TRBJ2-1; 9 bases are a match to TRBD2. The germline CDR1 and CDR2 sequences are SGDLS and YYNGEE. The CDR3 is made up of 15 amino acids. The V segment lost 4 bases and the J segment 4 bases; nucleotides outside the gene matches: 6. CDR3 amino acids: CASSTREGLYNEQFF. The CDR3 nucleotides are TGTGCCAGCAGCACGCGGGAGGGCCTATACAATGAGCAGTTCTTC.

This clone showed up just a few times. V gene TRBV6-4 combines with J gene TRBJ2-3; a weak D match, TRBD2 (7 bases). V was cut by 8 bases and J by 3 bases, with 18 bases left in between. The germline V gene encodes CDR1 MRHNA and CDR2 SNTAGT. CDR3 length: 15 amino acids. The CDR3 DNA reads as TGTGCCAGCCACCCCGGGGGGCAGGGTACAGATACGCAGTATTTT. As protein: CASHPGGQGTDTQYF.

To note about this clone: The same CDR3 also results from other DNA sequences found in this sample. The gene calls are TRBV5-1 and TRBJ2-2; D gene uncertain. CDR3 length: 14 amino acids. Germline V CDR1 and CDR2: SGHRS, YFSETQ. The V gene lost 0 bases and the J gene lost 0 bases, with 3 bases spanning the gap. CDR3 nucleotides: TGCGCCAGCAGCTTGGTAGCGAACACCGGGGAGCTGTTTTTT. Translating it yields CASSLVANTGELFF. Looking up the rest from reference TRBV5-1 and TRBJ2-2 gives the full variable domain: KAGVTQTPRYLIKTRGQQVTLSCSPISGHRSVSWYQQTPGQGLQFLFEYFSETQRNKGNFPGRFSGRQFSNSRSEMNVSTLELGDSALYLCASSLVANTGELFFGEGSRLTVL.

The chain couples TRBV5-1 to TRBJ2-2, with D uncertain. The CDR3 runs to 14 residues. Trimming cost V 1 base and J 1 base, with 5 bases left between them. CDR1 and CDR2 from the germline V gene are SGHRS and YFSETQ. The CDR3 coding sequence is TGCGCCAGCAGCTTGCTGGTGAACACCGGGGAGCTGTTTTTT. Translation gives CASSLLVNTGELFF.